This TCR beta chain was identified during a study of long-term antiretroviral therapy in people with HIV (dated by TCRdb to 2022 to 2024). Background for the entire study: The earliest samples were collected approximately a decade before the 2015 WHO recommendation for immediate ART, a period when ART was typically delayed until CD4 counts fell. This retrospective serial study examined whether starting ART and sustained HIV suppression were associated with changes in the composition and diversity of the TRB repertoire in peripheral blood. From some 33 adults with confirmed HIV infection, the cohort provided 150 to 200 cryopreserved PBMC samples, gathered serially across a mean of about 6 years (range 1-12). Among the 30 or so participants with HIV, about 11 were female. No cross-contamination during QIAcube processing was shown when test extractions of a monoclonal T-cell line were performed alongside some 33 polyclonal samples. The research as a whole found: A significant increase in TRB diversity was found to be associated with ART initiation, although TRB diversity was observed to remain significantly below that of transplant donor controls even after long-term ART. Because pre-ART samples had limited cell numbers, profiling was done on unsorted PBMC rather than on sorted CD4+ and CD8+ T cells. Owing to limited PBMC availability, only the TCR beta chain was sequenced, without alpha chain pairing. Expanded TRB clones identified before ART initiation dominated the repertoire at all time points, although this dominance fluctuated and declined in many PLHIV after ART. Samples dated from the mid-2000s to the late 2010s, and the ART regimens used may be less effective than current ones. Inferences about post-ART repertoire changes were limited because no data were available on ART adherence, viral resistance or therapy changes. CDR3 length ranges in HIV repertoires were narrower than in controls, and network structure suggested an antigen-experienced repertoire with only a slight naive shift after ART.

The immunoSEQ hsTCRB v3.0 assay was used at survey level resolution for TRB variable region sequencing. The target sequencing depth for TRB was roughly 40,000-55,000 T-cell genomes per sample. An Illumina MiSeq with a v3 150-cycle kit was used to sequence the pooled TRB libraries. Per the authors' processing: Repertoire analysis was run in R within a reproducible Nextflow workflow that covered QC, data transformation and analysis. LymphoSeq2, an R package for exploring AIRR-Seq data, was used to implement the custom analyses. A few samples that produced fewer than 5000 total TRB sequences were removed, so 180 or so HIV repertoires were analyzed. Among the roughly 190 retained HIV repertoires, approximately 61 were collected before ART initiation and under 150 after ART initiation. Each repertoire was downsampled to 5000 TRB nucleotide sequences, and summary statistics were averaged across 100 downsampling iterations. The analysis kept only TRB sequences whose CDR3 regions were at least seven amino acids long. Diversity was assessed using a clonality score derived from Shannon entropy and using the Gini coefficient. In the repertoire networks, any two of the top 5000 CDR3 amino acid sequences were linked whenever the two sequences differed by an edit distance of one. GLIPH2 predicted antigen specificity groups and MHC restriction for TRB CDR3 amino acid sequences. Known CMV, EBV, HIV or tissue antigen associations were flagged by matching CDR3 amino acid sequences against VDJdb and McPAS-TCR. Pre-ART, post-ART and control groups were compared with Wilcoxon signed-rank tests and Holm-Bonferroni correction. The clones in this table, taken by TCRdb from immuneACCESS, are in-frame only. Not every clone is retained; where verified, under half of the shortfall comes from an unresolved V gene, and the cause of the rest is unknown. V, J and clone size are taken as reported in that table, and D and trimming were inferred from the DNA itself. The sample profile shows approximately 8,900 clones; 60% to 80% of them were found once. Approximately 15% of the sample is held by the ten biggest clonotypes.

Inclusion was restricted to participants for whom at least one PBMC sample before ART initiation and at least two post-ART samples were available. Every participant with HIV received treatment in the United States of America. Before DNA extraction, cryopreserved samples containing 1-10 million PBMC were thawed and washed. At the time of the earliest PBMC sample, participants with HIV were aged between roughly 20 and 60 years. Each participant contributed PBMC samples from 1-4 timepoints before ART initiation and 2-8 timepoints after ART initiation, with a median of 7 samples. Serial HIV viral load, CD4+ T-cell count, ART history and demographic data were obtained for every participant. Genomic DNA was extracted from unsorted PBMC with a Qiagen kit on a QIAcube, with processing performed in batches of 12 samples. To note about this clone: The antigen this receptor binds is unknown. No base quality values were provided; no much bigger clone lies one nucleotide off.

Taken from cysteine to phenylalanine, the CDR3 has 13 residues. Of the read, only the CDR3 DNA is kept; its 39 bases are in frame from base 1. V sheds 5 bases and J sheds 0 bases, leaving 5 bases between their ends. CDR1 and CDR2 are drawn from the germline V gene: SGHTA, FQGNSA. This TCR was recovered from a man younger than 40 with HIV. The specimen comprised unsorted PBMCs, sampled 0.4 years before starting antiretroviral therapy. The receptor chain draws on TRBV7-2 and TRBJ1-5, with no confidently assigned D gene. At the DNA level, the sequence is TGTGCCAGCAGCGGTAATAGCAATCAGCCCCAGCATTTT. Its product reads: CASSGNSNQPQHF.